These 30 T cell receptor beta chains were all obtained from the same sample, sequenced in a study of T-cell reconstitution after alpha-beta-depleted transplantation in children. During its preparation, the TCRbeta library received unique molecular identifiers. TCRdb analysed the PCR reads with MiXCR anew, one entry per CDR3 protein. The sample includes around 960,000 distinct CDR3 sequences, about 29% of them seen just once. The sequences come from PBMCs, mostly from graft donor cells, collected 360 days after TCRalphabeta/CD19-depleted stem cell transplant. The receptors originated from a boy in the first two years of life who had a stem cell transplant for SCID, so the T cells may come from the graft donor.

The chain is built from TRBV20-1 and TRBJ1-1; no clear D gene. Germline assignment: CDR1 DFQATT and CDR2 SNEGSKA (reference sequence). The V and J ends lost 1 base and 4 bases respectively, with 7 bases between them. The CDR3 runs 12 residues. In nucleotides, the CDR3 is TGCAGTGCTAGAGGCATGCCCACTGAAGCTTTCTTT. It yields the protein CSARGMPTEAFF.

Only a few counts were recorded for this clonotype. CDR3 loop: CASSLFDGGGGYTF. The CDR3 DNA sequence: TGTGCCAGCAGCTTGTTCGACGGTGGGGGTGGCTACACCTTC. The rearrangement links TRBV7-9 to TRBJ1-2; D is perhaps TRBD1 (5 bases). Germline V gene sequence: CDR1 SEHNR, CDR2 FQNEAQ (reference sequence). Deletions cut 3 bases from V and 7 bases from J, with 15 bases between. This CDR3 has 14 residues.

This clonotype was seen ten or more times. This chain's CDR3 is CATRRMGLRTDTQYF. The DNA for the CDR3 is TGCGCCACCAGAAGAATGGGCCTTCGCACAGATACGCAGTATTTT. This chain uses TRBV5-1 with TRBJ2-3; D uncertain. CDR3 length: 15 residues. The V and J ends lost 9 bases and 1 base respectively, with 18 bases between them. Germline CDR1 reads SGHRS; CDR2 reads YFSETQ. Based on the CDR3 plus reference TRBV5-1 and TRBJ2-3, the full variable domain is KAGVTQTPRYLIKTRGQQVTLSCSPISGHRSVSWYQQTPGQGLQFLFEYFSETQRNKGNFPGRFSGRQFSNSRSEMNVSTLELGDSALYLCATRRMGLRTDTQYFGPGTRLTVL.

The CDR3 loop is CASSSPLMGTGANVLTF. Written as DNA, the CDR3 is TGTGCCAGCAGCTCCCCCCTAATGGGTACCGGGGCCAACGTCCTGACTTTC. The V call is TRBV7-9, the J call TRBJ2-6, with unresolved D. V was shortened by 4 bases and J by 4 bases, with 17 bases between the two germline ends. The CDR3 is made up of 17 amino acids. In germline, CDR1 is SEHNR, CDR2 FQNEAQ (reference sequence).

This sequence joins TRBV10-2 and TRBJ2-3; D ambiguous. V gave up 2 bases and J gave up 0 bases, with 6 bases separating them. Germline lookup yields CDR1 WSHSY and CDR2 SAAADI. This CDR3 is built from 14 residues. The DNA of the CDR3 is TGCGCCAGCAGTGAGGCCGTCAGCACAGATACGCAGTATTTT. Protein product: CASSEAVSTDTQYF.

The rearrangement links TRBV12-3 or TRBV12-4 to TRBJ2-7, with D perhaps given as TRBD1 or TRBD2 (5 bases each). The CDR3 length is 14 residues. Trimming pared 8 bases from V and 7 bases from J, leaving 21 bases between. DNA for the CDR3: TGTGCCAGCCGTGGGACGAACCTGGCAGGGGAGCAGTACTTC. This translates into CASRGTNLAGEQYF.

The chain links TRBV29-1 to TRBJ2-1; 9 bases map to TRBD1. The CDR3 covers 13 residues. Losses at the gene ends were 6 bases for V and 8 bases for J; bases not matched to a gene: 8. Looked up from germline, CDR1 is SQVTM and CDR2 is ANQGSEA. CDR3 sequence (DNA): TGCAGCGTCGAGGGACAGGGATTGCATGAGCAGTTCTTC. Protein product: CSVEGQGLHEQFF.

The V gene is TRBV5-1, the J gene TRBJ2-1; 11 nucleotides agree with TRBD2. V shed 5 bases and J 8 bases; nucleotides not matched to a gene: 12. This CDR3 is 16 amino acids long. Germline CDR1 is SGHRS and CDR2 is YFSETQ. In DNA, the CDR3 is TGCGCCAGCAGGCCCCGTAGCGGGGGGGCCTTGGATGAGCAGTTCTTC. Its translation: CASRPRSGGALDEQFF.

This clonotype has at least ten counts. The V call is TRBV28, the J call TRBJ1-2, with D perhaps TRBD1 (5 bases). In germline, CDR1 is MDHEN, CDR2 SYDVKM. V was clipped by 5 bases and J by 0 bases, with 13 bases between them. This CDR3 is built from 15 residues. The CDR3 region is CASSTQVRANYGYTF. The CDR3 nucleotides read TGTGCCAGCAGTACACAGGTTCGAGCTAACTATGGCTACACCTTC.

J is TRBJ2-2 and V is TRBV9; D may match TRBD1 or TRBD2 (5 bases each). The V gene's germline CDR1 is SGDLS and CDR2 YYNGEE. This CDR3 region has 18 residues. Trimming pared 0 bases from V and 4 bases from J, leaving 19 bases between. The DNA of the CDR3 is TGTGCCAGCAGCGTAGGCCCCGGGGCAGGTCTAGGCACCGGGGAGCTGTTTTTT. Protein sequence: CASSVGPGAGLGTGELFF.

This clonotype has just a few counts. The CDR3 loop reads CASSRTRDGNYGYTF. CDR3 DNA sequence: TGCGCCAGCAGCCGAACCCGGGACGGCAACTATGGCTACACCTTC. This rearrangement joins TRBV4-1 to TRBJ1-2; maybe TRBD1 (5 bases). The V gene lost 4 bases and the J gene lost 2 bases, with 14 bases spanning the gap. Germline V gene sequence: CDR1 MGHRA, CDR2 YSYEKL. This CDR3 contains 15 residues.

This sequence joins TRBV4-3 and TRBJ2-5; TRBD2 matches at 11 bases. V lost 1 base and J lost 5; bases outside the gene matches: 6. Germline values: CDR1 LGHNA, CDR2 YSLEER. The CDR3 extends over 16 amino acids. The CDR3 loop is CASSQVLAGGLETQYF. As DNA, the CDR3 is TGCGCCAGCAGCCAAGTTTTAGCGGGGGGGTTGGAGACCCAGTACTTC.

The CDR3 DNA reads TGTGCCAGCAGCCATCCGGGACCCCAGCGAGAGACCCAGTACTTC. Translation gives CASSHPGPQRETQYF. This rearrangement joins TRBV4-2 to TRBJ2-5; D assignment may be TRBD1 or TRBD2 (5 bases each). V lost 3 bases and J 4 bases, leaving 15 bases between the germline ends. The germline CDR1 and CDR2 sequences are LGHNA and YNFKEQ. This CDR3 spans 15 amino acids.

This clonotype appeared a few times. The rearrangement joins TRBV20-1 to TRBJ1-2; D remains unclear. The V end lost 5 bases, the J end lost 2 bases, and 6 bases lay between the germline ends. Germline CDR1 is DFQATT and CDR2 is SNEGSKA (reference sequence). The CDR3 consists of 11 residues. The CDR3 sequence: CSASLNYGYTF. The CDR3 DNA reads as TGCAGTGCTTCACTAAACTATGGCTACACCTTC.

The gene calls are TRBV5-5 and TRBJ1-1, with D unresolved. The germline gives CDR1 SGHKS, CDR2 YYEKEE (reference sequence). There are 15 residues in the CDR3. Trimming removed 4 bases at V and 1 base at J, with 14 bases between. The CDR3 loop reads CASSTQPGRNTEAFF. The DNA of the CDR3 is TGTGCCAGCAGCACCCAGCCAGGACGGAACACTGAAGCTTTCTTT. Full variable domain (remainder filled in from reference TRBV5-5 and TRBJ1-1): DAGVTQSPTHLIKTRGQQVTLRCSPISGHKSVSWYQQVLGQGPQFIFQYYEKEERGRGNFPDRFSARQFPNYSSELNVNALLLGDSALYLCASSTQPGRNTEAFFGQGTRLTVV.

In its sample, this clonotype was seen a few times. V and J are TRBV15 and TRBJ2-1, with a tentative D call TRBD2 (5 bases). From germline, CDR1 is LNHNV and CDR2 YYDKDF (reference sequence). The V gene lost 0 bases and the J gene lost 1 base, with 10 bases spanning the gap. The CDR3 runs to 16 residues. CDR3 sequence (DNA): TGTGCCACCAGCAGAGATGCGAGGGAGTCCTACAATGAGCAGTTCTTC. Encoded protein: CATSRDARESYNEQFF.

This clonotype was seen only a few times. The CDR3 sequence is CSARKGDRGRDEQYF. CDR3 in DNA: TGCAGTGCTAGAAAGGGGGACAGGGGGCGGGACGAGCAGTACTTC. V gene TRBV20-1 combines with J gene TRBJ2-7, with 12 bases that match TRBD1. This CDR3 has 15 amino acids. With 2 bases clipped from V and 5 bases from J, the junction kept 7 bases outside the gene matches. Per germline, CDR1 DFQATT and CDR2 SNEGSKA (reference sequence).

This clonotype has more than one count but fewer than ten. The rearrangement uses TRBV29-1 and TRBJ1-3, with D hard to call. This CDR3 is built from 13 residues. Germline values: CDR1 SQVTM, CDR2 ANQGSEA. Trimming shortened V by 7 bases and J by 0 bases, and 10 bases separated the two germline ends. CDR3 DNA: TGCAGCGCCGAACTAAGCTCTGGAAACACCATATATTTT. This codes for CSAELSSGNTIYF.

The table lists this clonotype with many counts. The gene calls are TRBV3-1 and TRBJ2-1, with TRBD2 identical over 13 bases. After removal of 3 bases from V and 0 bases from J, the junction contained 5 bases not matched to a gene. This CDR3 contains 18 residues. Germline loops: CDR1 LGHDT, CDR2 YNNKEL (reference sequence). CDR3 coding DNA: TGTGCCAGCAGCCAGGGACTAGCGGGGTTCCGCTCCTACAATGAGCAGTTCTTC. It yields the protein CASSQGLAGFRSYNEQFF.

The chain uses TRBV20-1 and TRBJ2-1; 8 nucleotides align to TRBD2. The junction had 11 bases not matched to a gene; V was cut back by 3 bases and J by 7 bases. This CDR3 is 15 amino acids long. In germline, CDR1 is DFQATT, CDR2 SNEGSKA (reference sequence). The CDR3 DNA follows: TGCAGTGCTAGTCTTACGGGGGGGCGGAGGAATGAGCAGTTCTTC. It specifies CSASLTGGRRNEQFF.

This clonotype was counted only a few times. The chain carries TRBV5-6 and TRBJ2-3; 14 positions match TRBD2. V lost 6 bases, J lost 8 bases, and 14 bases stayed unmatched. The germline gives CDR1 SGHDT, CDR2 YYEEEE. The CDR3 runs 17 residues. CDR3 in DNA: TGTGCCAGCACCCCTCTCCTGACTAGCGGGGGGGCAGGTACGCAGTATTTT. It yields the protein CASTPLLTSGGAGTQYF.

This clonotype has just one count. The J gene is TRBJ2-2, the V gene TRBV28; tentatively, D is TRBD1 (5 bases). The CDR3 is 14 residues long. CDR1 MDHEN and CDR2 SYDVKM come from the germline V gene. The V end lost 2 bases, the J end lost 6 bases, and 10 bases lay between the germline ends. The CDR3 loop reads CASSLPREAGELFF. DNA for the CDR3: TGTGCCAGCAGTTTACCCAGGGAAGCCGGGGAGCTGTTTTTT.

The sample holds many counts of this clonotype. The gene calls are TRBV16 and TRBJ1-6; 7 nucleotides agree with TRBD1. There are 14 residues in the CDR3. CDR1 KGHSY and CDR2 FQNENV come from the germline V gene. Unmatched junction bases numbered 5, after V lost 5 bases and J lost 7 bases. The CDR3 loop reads CASSTTGVNSPLHF. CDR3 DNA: TGTGCCAGCAGCACCACAGGGGTAAATTCACCCCTCCACTTT. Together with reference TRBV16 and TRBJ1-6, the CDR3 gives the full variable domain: GEEVAQTPKHLVRGEGQKAKLYCAPIKGHSYVFWYQQVLKNEFKFLISFQNENVFDETGMPKERFSAKCLPNSPCSLEIQATKLEDSAVYFCASSTTGVNSPLHFGNGTRLTVT.

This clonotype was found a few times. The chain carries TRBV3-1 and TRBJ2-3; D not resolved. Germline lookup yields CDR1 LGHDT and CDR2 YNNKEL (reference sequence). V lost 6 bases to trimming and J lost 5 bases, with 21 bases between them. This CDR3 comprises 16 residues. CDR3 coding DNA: TGTGCCAGCAGGCGTAGTTCGGGCTCTCGTAGAGATACGCAGTATTTT. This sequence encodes CASRRSSGSRRDTQYF.

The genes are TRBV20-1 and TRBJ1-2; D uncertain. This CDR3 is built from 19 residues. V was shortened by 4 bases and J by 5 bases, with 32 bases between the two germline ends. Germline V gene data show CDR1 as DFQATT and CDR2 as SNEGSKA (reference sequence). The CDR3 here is CSATRGPPTTSWDDYGYTF. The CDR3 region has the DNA TGCAGTGCTACAAGAGGCCCACCCACAACCTCGTGGGATGATTATGGCTACACCTTC.

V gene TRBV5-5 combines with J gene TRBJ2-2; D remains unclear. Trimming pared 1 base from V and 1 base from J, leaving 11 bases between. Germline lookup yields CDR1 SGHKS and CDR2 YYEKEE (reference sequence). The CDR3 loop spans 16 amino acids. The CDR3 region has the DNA TGTGCCAGCAGCTTGTACTGGGCCATGAACACCGGGGAGCTGTTTTTT. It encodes CASSLYWAMNTGELFF.

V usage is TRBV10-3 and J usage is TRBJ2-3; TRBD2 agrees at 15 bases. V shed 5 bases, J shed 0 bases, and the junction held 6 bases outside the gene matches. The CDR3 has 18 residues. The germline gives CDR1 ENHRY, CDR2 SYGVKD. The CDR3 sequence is CAISPGLAGGTSTDTQYF. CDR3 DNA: TGTGCCATCAGTCCGGGACTAGCGGGGGGAACTAGCACAGATACGCAGTATTTT.

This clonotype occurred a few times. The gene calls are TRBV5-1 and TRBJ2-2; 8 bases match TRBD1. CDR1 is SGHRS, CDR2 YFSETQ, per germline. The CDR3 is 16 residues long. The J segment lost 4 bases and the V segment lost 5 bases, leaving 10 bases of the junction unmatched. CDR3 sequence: CASREDPGGFTGELFF. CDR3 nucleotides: TGCGCCAGCAGAGAGGATCCAGGGGGCTTCACCGGGGAGCTGTTTTTT.

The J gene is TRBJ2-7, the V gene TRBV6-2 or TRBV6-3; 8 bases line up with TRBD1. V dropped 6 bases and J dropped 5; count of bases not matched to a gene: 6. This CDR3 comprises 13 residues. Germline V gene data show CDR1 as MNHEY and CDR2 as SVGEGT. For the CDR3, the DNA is TGTGCCAGCAGGGGGACAGGCCCCCACGAGCAGTACTTC. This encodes CASRGTGPHEQYF.

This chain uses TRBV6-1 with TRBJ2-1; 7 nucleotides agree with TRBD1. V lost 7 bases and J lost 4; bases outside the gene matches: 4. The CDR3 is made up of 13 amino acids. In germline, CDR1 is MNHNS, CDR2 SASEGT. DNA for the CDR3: TGTGCCAGCAACAGGGGCCATTACAATGAGCAGTTCTTC. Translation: CASNRGHYNEQFF.